The rows below give T cell receptor beta chains drawn from one sample of a study of OX40 agonist ivuxolimab in advanced cancers. Repertoires were generated with immunoSEQ multiplex PCR, while TCRdb's copy carries only in-frame clones and drops some. The data show 60,000 to 85,000 clones, 80% to 90% seen once. The sample consisted of CD4+ or CD8+ T cells sorted from blood, taken in a trial of the OX40 agonist ivuxolimab. The receptors stem from an adult with an advanced solid tumor such as melanoma, head and neck, liver or kidney cancer. Both conserved end residues are part of each CDR3. The order of the fields is clone size, D gene, J gene, V gene, CDR3 DNA, CDR3 protein. The D gene is left open where the match is weak. Part of the rows lack a size; the others show once, few, many or a class for expanded clones.

NA TRBD1 TRBJ1-4 TRBV2 TGTGCCAGCAGCAGTGTTCACAGGGGGGACGAAAAACTGTTTTTT CASSSVHRGDEKLFF
NA NA TRBJ1-2 TRBV6-5 TGTGCCAGCAGTTACGGGGGAGCTAACTATGGCTACACCTTC CASSYGGANYGYTF
NA TRBD1 TRBJ2-5 TRBV2 TGTGCCAGCAGAGACAGGGGAAAGACCCAGTACTTC CASRDRGKTQYF
many NA TRBJ1-1 TRBV7-9 TGTGCCAGCAGCTTAGGAGGGGCCAACACCCCCTCCTTCACTGAAGCTTTCTTT CASSLGGANTPSFTEAFF
NA TRBD2 TRBJ2-2 TRBV9 TGTGCCAGCAGCGTCGGGACTAGCGGGATCACCGGGGAGCTGTTTTTT CASSVGTSGITGELFF
NA TRBD1 TRBJ2-5 TRBV7-2 TGTGCCAGCAGCCGTCCCGGGACAGGGGGCCAAGAGACCCAGTACTTC CASSRPGTGGQETQYF
NA NA TRBJ1-6 TRBV6-1 TGTGCCAGCAGTGAAGGGTTAGGGTCGTTGGGATCACCCCTCCACTTT CASSEGLGSLGSPLHF
NA NA TRBJ2-1 TRBV7-9 TGTGCCAGCAGCCCCCGGGGTGGGGCTTACAATGAGCAGTTCTTC CASSPRGGAYNEQFF
NA NA TRBJ1-4 TRBV6-1 TGTGCCAGCGTGCGAAATTCTAATGAAAAACTGTTTTTT CASVRNSNEKLFF
NA TRBD1 TRBJ1-2 TRBV28 TGTGCCAGCAGTTTAGCAAGGACAGGGTCAATAGTCTACACCTTC CASSLARTGSIVYTF
NA NA TRBJ1-1 TRBV18 TGTGCCAGTAAGGAGGGGGTGAACACTGAAGCTTTCTTT CASKEGVNTEAFF
NA NA TRBJ1-6 TRBV15 TGTGCCACCTCCCGTAGTACGGGTTCACCCCTCCACTTT CATSRSTGSPLHF
NA NA TRBJ1-1 TRBV11-3 TGTGCCAGCAGCTTAAATTGGAACACTGAAGCTTTCTTT CASSLNWNTEAFF
NA TRBD1 TRBJ1-5 TRBV28 TGTGCCAGCAGGCGGACAGGGCGCAGCAATCAGCCCCAGCATTTT CASRRTGRSNQPQHF
NA NA TRBJ2-5 TRBV7-8 TGTGCCAGCAGCCTACGGGAAGCCCAAGAGACCCAGTACTTC CASSLREAQETQYF
NA TRBD1 TRBJ2-7 TRBV30 TGTGCCTGGAGCCAGGGCCGGGACAGGGGGCTCGAGCAGTACTTC CAWSQGRDRGLEQYF
NA TRBD1 TRBJ2-1 TRBV7-3 TGTGCCAGCAGCATGGACAGGGGTTCCTACAATGAGCAGTTCTTC CASSMDRGSYNEQFF
NA TRBD1 TRBJ1-5 TRBV28 TGTGCCAGCAGTGCCACAGGGGGCTGGAATCAGCCCCAGCATTTT CASSATGGWNQPQHF
NA TRBD1 TRBJ2-7 TRBV9 TGTGCCAGCAGCACCGGGACAGGAAGGTACGAGCAGTACTTC CASSTGTGRYEQYF
NA NA TRBJ1-1 TRBV4-1 TGCGCCAGCAGCCCCTCACCTTGGGGCAGGCGATCCGGCACTGAAGCTTTCTTT CASSPSPWGRRSGTEAFF
NA TRBD1 TRBJ2-7 TRBV19 TGTGCCAGAACCCATAGGACAGGACCCTACGAGCAGTACTTC CARTHRTGPYEQYF
NA NA TRBJ1-5 TRBV7-2 TGTGCCAGCAGCTCCCGACAGGCGGACAATCAGCCCCAGCATTTT CASSSRQADNQPQHF
once NA TRBJ1-6 TRBV9 TGTGCCAGCAGCGTAGGGGGGGCGCATGGTTCACCCCTCCACTTT CASSVGGAHGSPLHF
NA NA TRBJ2-1 TRBV19 TGTGCCAGTAGTGTCTTCGGACAGAGCTCCTACAATGAGCAGTTCTTC CASSVFGQSSYNEQFF
NA TRBD1 TRBJ2-5 TRBV7-2 TGTGCCAGCAGCTGGGCCGGGACAGGGGCGGAGACCCAGTACTTC CASSWAGTGAETQYF
NA TRBD2 TRBJ2-1 TRBV7-7 TGTGCCAGCAGCTTAGGAAGGGGATTAGCGGGAGGGCCGTACAATGAGCAGTTCTTC CASSLGRGLAGGPYNEQFF
NA NA TRBJ1-1 TRBV19 TGTGCCAGTAGTATAGAGTGGACTGAAGCTTTCTTT CASSIEWTEAFF
NA TRBD2 TRBJ2-7 TRBV10-1 TGCGCCAGCAGCCGGGAGGGGTACGAGCAGTACTTC CASSREGYEQYF
NA NA TRBJ2-3 TRBV28 TGTGCCAGCAGTTCCCTGGGGGCACGGGTAAATACGCAGTATTTT CASSSLGARVNTQYF
NA TRBD2 TRBJ2-5 TRBV11-2 TGTGCCAGCAGCTTGGCGGGCGGGAGGGGAGAGACCCAGTACTTC CASSLAGGRGETQYF
once TRBD1 TRBJ2-3 TRBV7-3 TGTGCCAGCAGCGTCGACAGGGTAAATACGCAGTATTTT CASSVDRVNTQYF
NA NA TRBJ2-5 TRBV5-1 TGCGCCAGCAGCTTGTCAGAGACCCAGTACTTC CASSLSETQYF